This T cell receptor beta chain was sequenced for a study of cytotoxic CD8 clonotypes in ibrutinib-treated CLL. Findings and caveats of the study: Under therapy, public clonotypes either contracted or stayed stable, and they were uncommon. The clonality went up when patients responded to ibrutinib and dropped back toward baseline at progression.

As to this clone: Antigen unknown.

Only in-frame clones appear in the TCRdb table, and some are missing; sequencing was by immunoSEQ multiplex PCR. The sample has nearly 85,000 clones, about four fifths seen once. The CDR3 runs 14 residues. The V end was cut by 6 bases, the J end by 10 bases, with 19 bases between. From germline, CDR1 is SGHTA and CDR2 FQGNSA. V is TRBV7-2 and J is TRBJ2-1; D may be TRBD2 (6 bases). This material consisted of PBMCs, taken after 12 months of ibrutinib treatment. This clonotype was obtained from a human donor with chronic lymphocytic leukemia. As DNA, the CDR3 is TGTGCCAGCAGGACGGGACTCAGCCTCCCCGAGCAGTTCTTC. Encoded protein: CASRTGLSLPEQFF.